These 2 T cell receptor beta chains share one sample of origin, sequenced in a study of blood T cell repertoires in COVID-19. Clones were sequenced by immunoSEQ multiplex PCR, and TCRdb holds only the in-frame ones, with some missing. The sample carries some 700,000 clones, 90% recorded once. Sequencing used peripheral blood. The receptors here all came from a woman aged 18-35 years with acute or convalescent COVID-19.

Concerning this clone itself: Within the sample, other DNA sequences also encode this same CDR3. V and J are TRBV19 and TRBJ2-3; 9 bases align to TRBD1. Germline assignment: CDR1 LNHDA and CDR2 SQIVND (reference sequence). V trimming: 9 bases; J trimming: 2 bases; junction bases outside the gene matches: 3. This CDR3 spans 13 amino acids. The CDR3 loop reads CASRDRATDTQYF. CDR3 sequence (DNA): TGTGCCAGCAGGGACAGGGCCACAGATACGCAGTATTTT.

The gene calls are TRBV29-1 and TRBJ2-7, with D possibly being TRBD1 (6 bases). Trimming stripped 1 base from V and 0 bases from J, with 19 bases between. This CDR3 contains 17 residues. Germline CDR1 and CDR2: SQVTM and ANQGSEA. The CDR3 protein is CSVEGPWGQGISYEQYF. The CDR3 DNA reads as TGCAGCGTTGAAGGCCCCTGGGGCCAGGGGATCTCCTACGAGCAGTACTTC.